A selection of T cell receptor beta chains follows, all from one sample in a study of regulatory T cells in long-lasting Graves disease. MiXCR, run by TCRdb on the multiplex PCR reads, gives a single entry per CDR3 protein. The data show around 450,000 distinct CDR3 sequences, roughly 21% seen once. Source: peripheral blood mononuclear cells (PBMCs), taken when the disease was refractory, from a patient treated with antithyroid drugs. The receptor set was obtained from a female donor with Graves disease. Each CDR3 is given with its conserved first and last residue. The order of the fields is CDR3 length, clone size, J gene, V gene, D gene, CDR3 DNA, CDR3 protein. The D gene is left open where the match is weak. Clone size is stated in some rows and not others, as once, few, many or a class when expanded.

length: 13; size: many; J: TRBJ1-2; V: TRBV3-1; D: TRBD1; DNA: TGTGCCAGCAGCCAAGAGGGACAGACGGGCTACACCTTC; CDR3: CASSQEGQTGYTF
length: 14; size: -; J: TRBJ2-3; V: TRBV11-2; D: -; DNA: TGTGCCAGCAGCTTAGTTTCCGAGGAAGATACGCAGTATTTT; CDR3: CASSLVSEEDTQYF
length: 15; size: many; J: TRBJ1-1; V: TRBV30; D: -; DNA: TGTGCCTGGAGTGCCCCGGGAATCCGGGGTACTGAAGCTTTCTTT; CDR3: CAWSAPGIRGTEAFF
length: 12; size: few; J: TRBJ1-2; V: TRBV6-1; D: -; DNA: TGTGCCAGCAGCTGGGACCTCTATGGCTACACCTTC; CDR3: CASSWDLYGYTF
length: 13; size: -; J: TRBJ2-2; V: TRBV29-1; D: TRBD2; DNA: TGCAGCGTGGGGACTAGCCGGGCCGGGGAGCTGTTTTTT; CDR3: CSVGTSRAGELFF
length: 19; size: few; J: TRBJ2-2; V: TRBV9; D: TRBD2; DNA: TGTGCCAGCAGCGCCGGGACTAGCGGGAGGGACCGGAACACCGGGGAGCTGTTTTTT; CDR3: CASSAGTSGRDRNTGELFF
length: 15; size: few; J: TRBJ2-7; V: TRBV5-5; D: TRBD2; DNA: TGTGCCAGCAGCTTGATACTAGCGGGAGGGGACGAGCAGTACTTC; CDR3: CASSLILAGGDEQYF
length: 16; size: many; J: TRBJ1-3; V: TRBV28; D: -; DNA: TGTGCCAGCAGTTTATTTGCGCAAGGACCTGGAAACACCATATATTTT; CDR3: CASSLFAQGPGNTIYF
length: 15; size: many; J: TRBJ2-2; V: TRBV14; D: TRBD1; DNA: TGTGCCAGCAGCCCCCGGACAGGGTCGGCCGGGGAGCTGTTTTTT; CDR3: CASSPRTGSAGELFF
length: 16; size: many; J: TRBJ1-5; V: TRBV15; D: -; DNA: TGTGCCACCAGCAGGGGCGAGGGGGGTAGCAATCAGCCCCAGCATTTT; CDR3: CATSRGEGGSNQPQHF
length: 16; size: -; J: TRBJ2-4; V: TRBV7-9; D: TRBD1; DNA: TGTGCCAGCAGCCTAGGACAGGGGGCGCGAGAAAACATTCAGTACTTC; CDR3: CASSLGQGARENIQYF
length: 14; size: -; J: TRBJ2-5; V: TRBV2; D: -; DNA: TGTGCCAGCGACCAGGGTTTGATCCAAGAGACCCAGTACTTC; CDR3: CASDQGLIQETQYF
length: 13; size: many; J: TRBJ2-7; V: TRBV29-1; D: TRBD1; DNA: TGCAGCGTTGATCTCGGACAGGGCCACGAGCAGTACTTC; CDR3: CSVDLGQGHEQYF
length: 14; size: few; J: TRBJ1-3; V: TRBV19; D: -; DNA: TGTGCCAGTAGAATGGCAAGCTCTGGAAACACCATATATTTT; CDR3: CASRMASSGNTIYF
length: 16; size: few; J: TRBJ2-2; V: TRBV10-1; D: -; DNA: TGCGCCAGCAGTGAATGGCCTAGCGCGGGCACCGGGGAGCTGTTTTTT; CDR3: CASSEWPSAGTGELFF
length: 15; size: many; J: TRBJ2-7; V: TRBV28; D: TRBD1; DNA: TGTGCCAGCAGCTTGACCGGGACAGGGGGGTACGAGCAGTACTTC; CDR3: CASSLTGTGGYEQYF